Each of the 2 T cell receptor beta chains below was sequenced from the same sample in a study of CD8 T cells in Susac syndrome. Random hexamers were used to reverse transcribe 0.5 to 1 ug of RNA. In TCRdb, the immunoSEQ multiplex PCR reads were re-called with MiXCR into one record per CDR3 protein. The repertoire holds 150,000 to 200,000 distinct CDR3 sequences, with around 94% as singletons. What was sequenced was CD4+ T cells from PBMCs. These receptor sequences come from a human donor in good health.

The V and J genes are TRBV6-5 and TRBJ1-2; 7 nucleotides line up with TRBD1. The junction had 5 bases not matched to a gene; V was cut back by 7 bases and J by 0 bases. The CDR3 covers 14 residues. CDR1 MNHEY and CDR2 SVGAGI come from the germline V gene. As DNA, the CDR3 is TGTGCCAGCAAACGACAGGGATCTAACTATGGCTACACCTTC. Encoded protein: CASKRQGSNYGYTF.

This chain joins TRBV29-1 and TRBJ2-3, with 7 bases aligning to TRBD1. Germline values: CDR1 SQVTM, CDR2 ANQGSEA. This CDR3 contains 13 residues. The J segment lost 5 bases and the V segment lost 3 bases, leaving 5 bases of the junction unmatched. CDR3 bases: TGCAGCGTTGAGCCGACAGGGATAGATACGCAGTATTTT. This codes for CSVEPTGIDTQYF.